The 21 T cell receptor beta chains given below trace back to one sample, sequenced in a study of T-cell reconstitution after alpha-beta-depleted transplantation in children. Unique molecular identifiers were incorporated into the prepared TCRbeta library. Using its own MiXCR run on the PCR reads, TCRdb lists one record per CDR3 protein. Of around 960,000 distinct CDR3 sequences listed, about 29% are singletons. The sequenced sample was PBMCs, mostly from graft donor cells, obtained 360 days after TCRalphabeta/CD19-depleted stem cell transplant. The origin of the receptors is a boy under two years old who had a stem cell transplant for SCID, so the T cells may come from the graft donor.

This clonotype was counted a few times. The chain combines TRBV4-1 with TRBJ1-1, with 7 positions matching TRBD1. The trim removed 4 bases at V and 8 bases at J, leaving 7 bases unmatched. CDR1 and CDR2 (germline): MGHRA, YSYEKL. The CDR3 has 13 amino acids. The CDR3 DNA sequence: TGCGCCAGCAGCCGGGAGCCGACAGGGGAAGCTTTCTTT. It yields the protein CASSREPTGEAFF.

Many counts were recorded for this clonotype. This chain connects TRBV5-5 to TRBJ2-2; no clear D gene. Germline V gene data show CDR1 as SGHKS and CDR2 as YYEKEE (reference sequence). V was shortened by 2 bases and J by 6 bases, with 11 bases between the two germline ends. The length of the CDR3 is 14 residues. The DNA for the CDR3 is TGTGCCAGCAGCTTTCCAAGGTATCCCGGGGAGCTGTTTTTT. Translated: CASSFPRYPGELFF.

This clonotype showed up just a few times. The chain has TRBV13 and TRBJ2-5, with 8 bases matching TRBD2. CDR1 is PRHDT, CDR2 FYEKMQ, per germline (reference sequence). V shed 4 bases and J 5 bases; nucleotides not matched to a gene: 6. The CDR3 length is 14 residues. The CDR3 here is CASSSRTSWETQYF. The CDR3 coding sequence is TGTGCCAGCAGCTCCCGGACTAGCTGGGAGACCCAGTACTTC.

This clonotype was seen a handful of times. V gene TRBV7-3 combines with J gene TRBJ2-7, with D perhaps given as TRBD1 or TRBD2 (5 bases each). The V gene lost 5 bases and the J gene lost 6 bases, with 14 bases spanning the gap. The CDR3 loop spans 13 amino acids. Germline V gene data show CDR1 as SGHTA and CDR2 as FQGTGA. The CDR3 DNA reads TGTGCCAGCAGCCCAGCCCGGGACCTCGAGCAGTACTTC. Translated: CASSPARDLEQYF.

V and J are TRBV2 and TRBJ2-5, with D perhaps given as TRBD1 or TRBD2 (7 bases each). The CDR3 consists of 14 residues. The germline CDR1 and CDR2 sequences are SNHLY and FYNNEI. Trimming pared 3 bases from V and 4 bases from J, leaving 12 bases between. In nucleotides, the CDR3 is TGTGCCAGCAGTGAGGGCAGGGGGGGAGAGACCCAGTACTTC. Protein product: CASSEGRGGETQYF.

The chain recombines TRBV6-1 with TRBJ1-2; D unclear. The CDR3 is 13 residues long. V lost 0 bases, J lost 4 bases, and 6 bases lay in between. Germline V CDR1 and CDR2: MNHNS, SASEGT. The CDR3 DNA reads TGTGCCAGCAGTGAAGCGGGCAGCTATGGCTACACCTTC. Its protein is CASSEAGSYGYTF.

In its sample, this clonotype was seen a few times. The rearrangement joins TRBV7-7 to TRBJ2-6; 8 bases line up with TRBD1. From germline, CDR1 is SSHAT and CDR2 FNYEAQ (reference sequence). This CDR3 region has 16 residues. J lost 2 bases, V lost 4 bases, and 4 bases had no gene match. The DNA for the CDR3 is TGTGCCAGCAGCTCCCTGACAGGGGCTGGGGCCAACGTCCTGACTTTC. Translation: CASSSLTGAGANVLTF.

CDR3 nucleotides: TGTGCCAGCAGCCCAAGCCGGACTAGCCCCACAGATACGCAGTATTTT. Amino acids: CASSPSRTSPTDTQYF. The V call is TRBV7-9, the J call TRBJ2-3, with 8 bases that match TRBD2. The CDR3 length is 16 residues. The V gene end was trimmed by 5 bases and the J gene end by 2 bases; junction bases not matched to a gene: 9. Germline V gene data show CDR1 as SEHNR and CDR2 as FQNEAQ (reference sequence).

The gene calls are TRBV20-1 and TRBJ1-6, with 10 nucleotides matching TRBD1. With V trimmed by 5 bases and J by 9 bases, 4 bases remained unmatched. The CDR3 spans 13 residues. Germline-derived CDR1 and CDR2 are DFQATT and SNEGSKA (reference sequence). CDR3 residues: CSARTGGSSPLHF. The DNA of the CDR3 is TGCAGTGCTCGGACAGGGGGAAGTTCACCCCTCCACTTT.

This clonotype has a handful of counts. The chain is built from TRBV5-6 and TRBJ2-1, with 9 bases lining up with TRBD1. The CDR3 loop spans 18 amino acids. In germline, CDR1 is SGHDT, CDR2 YYEEEE. J gave up 7 bases and V 2 bases, and 16 bases lay outside the gene matches. CDR3 sequence: CASSFPEFRDRASNEQFF. The CDR3 region has the DNA TGTGCCAGCAGCTTCCCAGAGTTCCGGGACAGGGCTTCAAATGAGCAGTTCTTC.

The chain carries TRBV10-3 and TRBJ2-7, with D possibly matching TRBD1 (6 bases). Looked up from germline, CDR1 is ENHRY and CDR2 is SYGVKD. Trimming pared 3 bases from V and 2 bases from J, leaving 8 bases between. The CDR3 is made up of 13 amino acids. CDR3 nucleotides: TGTGCCATCAGTGACAGGGGCCCCTACGAGCAGTACTTC. This encodes CAISDRGPYEQYF.

This clonotype was recorded a few times. J is TRBJ2-7 and V is TRBV20-1, with a weak D call TRBD1 (6 bases). Germline CDR1 and CDR2: DFQATT and SNEGSKA (reference sequence). The CDR3 sequence is 14 residues long. V was shortened by 3 bases and J by 6 bases, with 18 bases between the two germline ends. CDR3 amino acids: CSASLGQGPSEQYF. Written as DNA, the CDR3 is TGCAGTGCTAGTTTGGGGCAGGGGCCCTCCGAGCAGTACTTC.

As to this clonotype: The junction and the germline gene differ at one end; a read error may be behind it. This chain joins TRBV12-3 or TRBV12-4 and TRBJ1-1; D gene uncertain. The CDR3 contains 15 residues. Written as DNA, the CDR3 is TGTACCAGCAGTTTTCGGTCAGTTCGGAACACTGAAGCTTTCTTT. Translated, it gives CTSSFRSVRNTEAFF.

The V call is TRBV5-6, the J call TRBJ1-1; D not certain. V lost 5 bases to trimming and J lost 0 bases, with 23 bases between them. The CDR3 has 18 amino acids. From germline, CDR1 is SGHDT and CDR2 YYEEEE. The CDR3 is CASSQRSWDSKLNTEAFF. Written as DNA, the CDR3 is TGTGCCAGCAGTCAACGGAGTTGGGATTCTAAATTGAACACTGAAGCTTTCTTT.

V gene TRBV6-1 combines with J gene TRBJ2-7; 7 positions match TRBD2. V was pared by 4 bases and J by 3 bases, with 6 bases of the junction left unmatched. The length of the CDR3 is 14 residues. Germline CDR1 is MNHNS and CDR2 is SASEGT. The CDR3 here is CASSAWRGNYEQYF. CDR3 coding DNA: TGTGCCAGCAGTGCTTGGCGGGGGAACTACGAGCAGTACTTC.

The genes are TRBV9 and TRBJ1-4; D may be TRBD1 (5 bases). V shed 3 bases and J shed 3 bases, with 12 bases lying between them. This CDR3 is 15 amino acids long. Germline V gene data show CDR1 as SGDLS and CDR2 as YYNGEE. Here the CDR3 reads CASSAVGGPNEKLFF. The CDR3 coding sequence is TGTGCCAGCAGCGCCGTGGGGGGACCTAATGAAAAACTGTTTTTT.

This clonotype was seen a few times. The chain combines TRBV29-1 with TRBJ1-4; 9 bases are a match to TRBD1. J gave up 7 bases and V 6 bases, and 6 bases lay outside the gene matches. The length of the CDR3 is 13 residues. CDR1 and CDR2 from the germline V gene are SQVTM and ANQGSEA. DNA for the CDR3: TGCAGCGTGAAGGGACAGGGATTTGAAAAACTGTTTTTT. It is translated as CSVKGQGFEKLFF.

The table lists this clonotype with a few counts. J is TRBJ2-2 and V is TRBV20-1; TRBD1 might be the D (6 bases). V lost 3 bases and J lost 0, with 8 bases in between. The germline CDR1 and CDR2 sequences are DFQATT and SNEGSKA (reference sequence). The CDR3 runs 14 residues. DNA for the CDR3: TGCAGTGCTAGTTGGACAGCGAACACCGGGGAGCTGTTTTTT. Amino acids: CSASWTANTGELFF.

Ten or more counts support this clonotype. The chain carries TRBV6-2 or TRBV6-3 and TRBJ2-7; D is uncertain. From germline, CDR1 is MNHEY and CDR2 SVGEGT. This CDR3 contains 11 residues. Trimming shortened V by 5 bases and J by 4 bases, and 6 bases separated the two germline ends. The CDR3 loop is CASSEGYEQYF. The CDR3 DNA reads as TGTGCCAGCAGTGAAGGATACGAGCAGTACTTC.

A few counts support this clonotype. The CDR3: CASSQGVETQYF. For the CDR3, the DNA is TGTGCCAGCAGTCAGGGAGTCGAGACCCAGTACTTC. The chain carries TRBV28 and TRBJ2-5, with D perhaps TRBD1 or TRBD2 (5 bases each). Germline V lookup: CDR1 MDHEN, CDR2 SYDVKM. The CDR3 covers 12 residues. Trimming took 5 bases from V and 5 from J, leaving 9 bases between them.

This clonotype was observed a few times. The V gene is TRBV15, the J gene TRBJ2-2; the match to TRBD2 covers 8 bases. The V and J ends lost 5 bases and 0 bases, in that order; junction bases with no gene match: 5. This CDR3 has 16 residues. Germline V gives CDR1 LNHNV, CDR2 YYDKDF (reference sequence). The CDR3 sequence: CATSPGGGANTGELFF. Written as DNA, the CDR3 is TGTGCCACCAGCCCCGGGGGGGGAGCGAACACCGGGGAGCTGTTTTTT.